The clone carrying this T cell receptor (beta chain) was picked up one time. Its antigen is not known. Donors, healthy HIV-negative adults, lacked recent acute infections or vaccinations. All donors were Caucasian adults living in Nashville, Tennessee. The entry originates in a study of shared clonotypes between healthy human individuals. General study findings and limits: Represented genetic and exposure-history diversity was restricted by having few donors. When compared with the clonotypes that were shared by all four sorted-subset donors, the non-shared clonotypes turned out to have lower generation probabilities.

Sequenced by immunoSEQ multiplex PCR; TCRdb stores in-frame clones only, minus some. This repertoire shows around 1.1 million clones, around 82% found once; its top ten account for roughly 0.57%. V lost 3 bases to trimming and J lost 1 base; unmatched junction nucleotides: 8. The CDR3 has 16 residues. Germline V gives CDR1 SGDLS, CDR2 YYNGEE. The sequenced sample was memory CD4+ T cells from PBMCs. Subset meaning: CD45RA-negative fraction. V is TRBV9 and J is TRBJ2-7; TRBD1 matches 9 bases. The sequence came from a man between 18 and 35 years old in good health. Some clones in this sample may be carry-over from other donors' samples. The CDR3 loop is CASSGPGGTGSYEQYF. The CDR3 DNA reads as TGTGCCAGCAGCGGTCCGGGTGGGACAGGGTCCTACGAGCAGTACTTC. Using reference TRBV9 and TRBJ2-7 for the parts outside the CDR3, the full variable domain is DSGVTQTPKHLITATGQRVTLRCSPRSGDLSVYWYQQSLDQGLQFLIQYYNGEERAKGNILERFSAQQFPDLHSELNLSSLELGDSALYFCASSGPGGTGSYEQYFGPGTRLTVT.